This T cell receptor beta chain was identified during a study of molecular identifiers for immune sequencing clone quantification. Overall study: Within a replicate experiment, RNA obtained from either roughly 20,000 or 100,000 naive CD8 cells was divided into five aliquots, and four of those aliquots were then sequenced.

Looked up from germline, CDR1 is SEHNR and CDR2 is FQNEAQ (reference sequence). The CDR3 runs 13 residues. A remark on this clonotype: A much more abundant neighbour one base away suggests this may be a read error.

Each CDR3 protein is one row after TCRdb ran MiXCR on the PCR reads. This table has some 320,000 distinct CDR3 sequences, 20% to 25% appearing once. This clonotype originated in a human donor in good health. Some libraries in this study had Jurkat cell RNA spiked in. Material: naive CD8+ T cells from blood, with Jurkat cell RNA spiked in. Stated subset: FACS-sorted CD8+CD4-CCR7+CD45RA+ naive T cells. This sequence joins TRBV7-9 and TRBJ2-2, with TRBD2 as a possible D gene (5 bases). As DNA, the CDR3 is TGTGCCAGCAGCCCCTTCAACACCGGGGAGCTGCTTTTT. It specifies CASSPFNTGELLF.